This entry describes one TCR beta chain. Distinct nucleotide sequences in the sample also encode this CDR3. The CDR3 contains 14 residues. Unmatched junction bases numbered 4, after V lost 2 bases and J lost 6 bases. Germline V CDR1 and CDR2: SGDLS, YYNGEE. The data belong to a study of blood T cell repertoires in COVID-19. The wider study: Researchers got acute and convalescent COVID-19 samples from the United States, Italy and Spain. From T cells, B-cell-depleted T cells, or PBMCs came the material, which was cDNA or gDNA.

As originally analysed: Reference gene primer amplification in the assay estimated nucleated cell counts. The protocol was immunoSEQ multiplex PCR, while the TCRdb copy is restricted to in-frame clones and leaves out a portion. V and J calls and clone size come straight from that table; D and trimming were deduced from the DNA. The sample carries approximately 140,000 clones, 60% to 85% recorded once. The chain combines TRBV9 with TRBJ1-5, with TRBD1 identical over 8 bases. The sequencing input was peripheral blood. This receptor was obtained from a man aged 45-65 years with acute or convalescent COVID-19. DNA for the CDR3: TGTGCCAGCAGCGTCGGACAGGGAGGTCAGCCCCAGCATTTT. It translates to CASSVGQGGQPQHF.